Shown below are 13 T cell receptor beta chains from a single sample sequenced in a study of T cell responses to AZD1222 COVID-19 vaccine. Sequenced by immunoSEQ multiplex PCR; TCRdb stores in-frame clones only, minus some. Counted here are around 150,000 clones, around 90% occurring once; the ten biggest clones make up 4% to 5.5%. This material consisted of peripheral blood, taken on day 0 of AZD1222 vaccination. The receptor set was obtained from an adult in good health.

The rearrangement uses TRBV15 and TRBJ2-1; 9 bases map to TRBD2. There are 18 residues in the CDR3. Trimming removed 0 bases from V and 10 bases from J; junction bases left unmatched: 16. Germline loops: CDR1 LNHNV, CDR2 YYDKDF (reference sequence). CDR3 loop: CATSRDLPGLAASGEQFF. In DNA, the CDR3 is TGTGCCACCAGCAGAGATCTTCCGGGACTAGCCGCTTCGGGGGAGCAGTTCTTC.

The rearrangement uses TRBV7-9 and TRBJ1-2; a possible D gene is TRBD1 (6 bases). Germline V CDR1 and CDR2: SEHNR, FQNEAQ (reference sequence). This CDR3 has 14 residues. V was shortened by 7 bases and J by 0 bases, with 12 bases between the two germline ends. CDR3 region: CASTRDNANYGYTF. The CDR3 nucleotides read TGTGCCAGCACGCGGGACAACGCTAACTATGGCTACACCTTC.

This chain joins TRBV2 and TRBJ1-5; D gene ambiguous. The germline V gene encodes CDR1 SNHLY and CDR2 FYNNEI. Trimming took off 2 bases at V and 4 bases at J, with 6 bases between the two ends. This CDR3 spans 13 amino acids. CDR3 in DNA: TGTGCCAGCAGTGAACTGGTAAATCAGCCCCAGCATTTT. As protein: CASSELVNQPQHF.

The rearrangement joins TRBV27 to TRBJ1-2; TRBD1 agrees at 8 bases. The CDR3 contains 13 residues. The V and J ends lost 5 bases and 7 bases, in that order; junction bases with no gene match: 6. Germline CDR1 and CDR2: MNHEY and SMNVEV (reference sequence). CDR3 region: CASSRQGAVGYTF. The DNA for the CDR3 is TGTGCCAGCAGTCGTCAGGGGGCGGTTGGCTACACCTTC.

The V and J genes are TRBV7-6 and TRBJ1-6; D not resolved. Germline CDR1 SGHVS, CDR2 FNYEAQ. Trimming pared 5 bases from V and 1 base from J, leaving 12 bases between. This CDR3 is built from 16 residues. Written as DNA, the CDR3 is TGTGCCAGCAGCAACGATCCAGCTTCCTATAATTCACCCCTCCACTTT. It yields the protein CASSNDPASYNSPLHF.

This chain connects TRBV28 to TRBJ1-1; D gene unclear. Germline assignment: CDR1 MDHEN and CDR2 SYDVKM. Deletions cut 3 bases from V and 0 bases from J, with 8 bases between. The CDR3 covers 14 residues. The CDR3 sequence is CASSLISMNTEAFF. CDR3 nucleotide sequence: TGTGCCAGCAGTTTGATCTCCATGAACACTGAAGCTTTCTTT.

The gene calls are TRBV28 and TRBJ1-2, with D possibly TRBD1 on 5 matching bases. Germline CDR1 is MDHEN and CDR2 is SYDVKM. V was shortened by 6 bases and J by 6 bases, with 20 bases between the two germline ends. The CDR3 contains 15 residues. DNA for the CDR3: TGTGCCAGCAGCCCCGGGGACTCCCGGTGGAATGGCTACACCTTC. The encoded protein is CASSPGDSRWNGYTF.

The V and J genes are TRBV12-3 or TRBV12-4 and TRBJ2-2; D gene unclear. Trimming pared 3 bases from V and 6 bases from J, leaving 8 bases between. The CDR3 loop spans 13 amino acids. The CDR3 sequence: CASSLGTAGELFF. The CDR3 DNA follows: TGTGCCAGCAGTTTGGGTACGGCCGGGGAGCTGTTTTTT.

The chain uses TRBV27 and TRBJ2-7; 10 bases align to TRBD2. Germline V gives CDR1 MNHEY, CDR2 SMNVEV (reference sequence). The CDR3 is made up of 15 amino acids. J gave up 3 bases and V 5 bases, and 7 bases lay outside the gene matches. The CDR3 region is CASSISSGRFYEQYF. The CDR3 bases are TGTGCCAGCAGTATAAGTAGCGGGAGGTTCTACGAGCAGTACTTC.

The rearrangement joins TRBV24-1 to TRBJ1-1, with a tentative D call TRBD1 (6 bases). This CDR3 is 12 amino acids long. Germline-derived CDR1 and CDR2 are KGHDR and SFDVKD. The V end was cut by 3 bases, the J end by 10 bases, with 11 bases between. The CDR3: CATSDTGARAFF. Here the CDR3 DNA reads TGTGCCACCAGTGATACGGGGGCGCGAGCTTTCTTT.

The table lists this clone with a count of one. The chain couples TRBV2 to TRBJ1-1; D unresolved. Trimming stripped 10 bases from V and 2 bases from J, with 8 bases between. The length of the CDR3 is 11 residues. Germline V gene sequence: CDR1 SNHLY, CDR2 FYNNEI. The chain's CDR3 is CATQVNTEAFF. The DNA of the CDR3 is TGTGCCACCCAAGTTAACACTGAAGCTTTCTTT. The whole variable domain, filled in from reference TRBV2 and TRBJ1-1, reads EPEVTQTPSHQVTQMGQEVILRCVPISNHLYFYWYRQILGQKVEFLVSFYNNEISEKSEIFDDQFSVERPDGSNFTLKIRSTKLEDSAMYFCATQVNTEAFFGQGTRLTVV.

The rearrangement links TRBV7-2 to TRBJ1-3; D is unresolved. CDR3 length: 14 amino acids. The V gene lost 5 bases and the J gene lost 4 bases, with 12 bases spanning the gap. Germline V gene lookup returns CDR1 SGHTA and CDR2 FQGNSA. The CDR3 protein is CASSPLDAGNTIYF. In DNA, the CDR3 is TGTGCCAGCAGCCCCTTGGATGCGGGAAACACCATATATTTT.

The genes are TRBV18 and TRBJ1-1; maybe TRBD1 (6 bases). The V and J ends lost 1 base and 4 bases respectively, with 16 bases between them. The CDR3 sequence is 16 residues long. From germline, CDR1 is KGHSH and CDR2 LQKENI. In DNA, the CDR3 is TGTGCCAGCTCACCACTAGCGCAGGGAGGGGGCACTGAAGCTTTCTTT. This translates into CASSPLAQGGGTEAFF. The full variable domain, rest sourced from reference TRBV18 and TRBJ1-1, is NAGVMQNPRHLVRRRGQEARLRCSPMKGHSHVYWYRQLPEEGLKFMVYLQKENIIDESGMPKERFSAEFPKEGPSILRIQQVVRGDSAAYFCASSPLAQGGGTEAFFGQGTRLTVV.